Below are 4 T cell receptor beta chains sequenced from a single sample in a study of T cells in localized non-small cell lung cancer (TCRdb year 2020). The library came from the immunoSEQ multiplex PCR assay. TCRdb's version of the immuneACCESS table is confined to in-frame rearrangements and falls short of the full clone set. An unresolved V gene accounts for under half of the shortfall where checked; the remainder is of unknown origin. This sample holds 3,900 or so clones; approximately 28% were observed only once. The biggest ten clones account for about a fifth of the sample. The sample in question was lung tumor tissue, obtained before any cancer treatment. All receptors derive from a male donor at least 60 years old with stage III lung adenocarcinoma.

This clone was detected many times. The J gene is TRBJ1-4, the V gene TRBV11-3, with TRBD1 matching over 7 bases. CDR3 length equals 16 residues. Germline V gene data show CDR1 as SGHNT and CDR2 as YENEEA. The V gene end was trimmed by 2 bases and the J gene end by 3 bases; junction bases not matched to a gene: 6. The CDR3 nucleotides are TGTGCCAGCAGCTTAAAGGGGGCGCGGGCTAATGAAAAACTGTTTTTT. This translates into CASSLKGARANEKLFF.

This clone was counted a few times. The chain employs TRBV11-3 and TRBJ2-5; D may be TRBD2 (5 bases). V was clipped by 0 bases and J by 2 bases, with 16 bases between them. The germline V gene has CDR1 SGHNT and CDR2 YENEEA. The CDR3 has 17 residues. CDR3: CASSLDTRDEGQETQYF. CDR3 DNA sequence: TGTGCCAGCAGCTTAGATACCCGTGACGAGGGTCAAGAGACCCAGTACTTC.

In its sample, this clone is medium-sized (0.01 to 0.1%). V gene TRBV11-3 combines with J gene TRBJ1-2; a weak D match, TRBD1 (5 bases). The V and J ends lost 5 bases and 2 bases respectively, with 12 bases between them. The CDR3 is 14 amino acids. From germline, CDR1 is SGHNT and CDR2 YENEEA. CDR3 loop: CASSTMQGNYGYTF. As DNA, the CDR3 is TGTGCCAGCAGCACGATGCAGGGAAACTATGGCTACACCTTC.

There are a few counts of this clone. V gene TRBV11-3 combines with J gene TRBJ2-7, with D tentatively TRBD2 (5 bases). This CDR3 is built from 14 residues. The ends were cut back, 4 bases at V and 0 bases at J, with 10 bases in the middle. Germline V CDR1 and CDR2: SGHNT, YENEEA. CDR3 loop: CASSSREFSYEQYF. The CDR3 nucleotides are TGTGCCAGCAGCTCGAGGGAATTCTCCTACGAGCAGTACTTC.